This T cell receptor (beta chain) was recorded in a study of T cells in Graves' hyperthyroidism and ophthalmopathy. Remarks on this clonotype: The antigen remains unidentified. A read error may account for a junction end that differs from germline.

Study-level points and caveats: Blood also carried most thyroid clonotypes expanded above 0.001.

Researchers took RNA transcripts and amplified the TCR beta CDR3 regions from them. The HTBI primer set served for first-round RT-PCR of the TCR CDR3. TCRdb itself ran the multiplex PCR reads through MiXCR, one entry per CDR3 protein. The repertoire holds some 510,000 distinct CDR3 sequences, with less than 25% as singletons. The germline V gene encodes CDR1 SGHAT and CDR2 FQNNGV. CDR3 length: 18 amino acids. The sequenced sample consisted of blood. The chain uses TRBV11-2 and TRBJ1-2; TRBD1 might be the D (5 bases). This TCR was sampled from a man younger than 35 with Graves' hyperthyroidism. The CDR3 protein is CASSLMGRVIGNNYGYSF. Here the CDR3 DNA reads TGTGCGAGCAGCTTGATGGGGCGTGTGATAGGAAATAACTATGGCTACAGCTTC.